This T cell receptor beta chain stems from a study of technical replicates of blood from a few donors. CDR1 and CDR2 (germline): GTSNPN, SVGIG (reference sequence). V lost 0 bases and J lost 4, with 11 bases in between. The CDR3 length is 14 residues. The table came from immunoSEQ multiplex PCR; TCRdb's copy has only in-frame clones and leaves some out. The sample holds some 78,000 clones, 90% to 95% seen once. The specimen was T cells isolated from PBMCs. The rearrangement uses TRBV30 and TRBJ2-3, with no clear D. This receptor was taken from a human donor in good health. The CDR3 spells CAWSVLFRSDTQYF. The CDR3 DNA sequence: TGTGCCTGGAGTGTACTATTTCGGTCAGATACGCAGTATTTT.